The 8 T cell receptor beta chains given below trace back to one sample, sequenced in a study of HIV-infected children after antiretroviral therapy interruption. The TCR library was built from RNA with a 3' RACE protocol and unique molecular identifiers. TCRdb ran MiXCR on the 3' RACE reads and lists one entry per CDR3 protein. Of some 51,000 distinct CDR3 sequences in the sample, more than 3.5% were seen once. Specified treatment: PENTA 11 planned treatment interruption arm or continuous ART arm. Material: CD45RA+ CD4+ T cells from PBMCs, pooled from several time points, obtained from a donor given antiretroviral therapy, either interrupted or continuous. Subset noted: naive CD4+ CD45RA+ CD45RO- T cells. These receptors all come from a pool of human donors with HIV.

This clonotype turned up a few times. The J gene is TRBJ2-1, the V gene TRBV5-1; TRBD2 matches at 9 bases. Germline V gene data show CDR1 as SGHRS and CDR2 as YFSETQ. This CDR3 is built from 16 residues. V dropped 3 bases and J dropped 6; count of bases not matched to a gene: 10. CDR3 DNA: TGCGCCAGCAGCTGGGGAACCAGGACTAGCGCCAATGAGCAGTTCTTC. This gives the protein CASSWGTRTSANEQFF. Full variable domain (rest looked up from reference TRBV5-1 and TRBJ2-1): KAGVTQTPRYLIKTRGQQVTLSCSPISGHRSVSWYQQTPGQGLQFLFEYFSETQRNKGNFPGRFSGRQFSNSRSEMNVSTLELGDSALYLCASSWGTRTSANEQFFGPGTRLTVL.

At least ten counts were recorded for this clonotype. The rearrangement joins TRBV7-9 to TRBJ2-3; no firm D call. Trimming removed 4 bases at V and 3 bases at J, with 17 bases between. In germline, CDR1 is SEHNR, CDR2 FQNEAQ (reference sequence). The CDR3 runs to 16 residues. CDR3 coding DNA: TGTGCCAGCAGCTACCTCGACACCTATGGAACAGATACGCAGTATTTT. It codes for CASSYLDTYGTDTQYF.

This clonotype has ten or more counts. The chain combines TRBV5-8 with TRBJ2-5; the match to TRBD1 covers 7 bases. CDR1 and CDR2 (germline): SGHTS, YDEGEE. The CDR3 extends over 16 amino acids. Germline trimming cut 4 bases from V and 3 bases from J; bases unmatched to any gene: 12. CDR3 protein: CASSPGDSSREETQYF. CDR3 in DNA: TGTGCCAGCAGCCCAGGGGACAGCTCCCGGGAAGAGACCCAGTACTTC.

This clonotype was detected ten times or more. The rearrangement joins TRBV2 to TRBJ2-7; D remains unclear. The germline gives CDR1 SNHLY, CDR2 FYNNEI. V dropped 6 bases and J dropped 2 bases, with 11 bases sitting between them. This CDR3 has 13 amino acids. The CDR3 DNA is TGTGCCAGCAGGGGCCGAGCCACCTACGAGCAGTACTTC. Translated: CASRGRATYEQYF.

This clonotype is classed as medium-sized (0.01 to 0.1%). V and J are TRBV6-2 or TRBV6-3 and TRBJ2-1; D unclear. Germline V CDR1 and CDR2: MNHEY, SVGEGT. V lost 2 bases and J lost 0, with 11 bases in between. The CDR3 is 16 amino acids. The CDR3 region is CASSYRGGNSYNEQFF. CDR3 DNA sequence: TGTGCCAGCAGTTACCGCGGCGGAAACTCCTACAATGAGCAGTTCTTC.

This clonotype has at least ten counts. The chain combines TRBV3-1 with TRBJ2-6, with a tentative D call TRBD1 (5 bases). The V end lost 4 bases, the J end lost 0 bases, and 7 bases lay between the germline ends. The V gene's germline CDR1 is LGHDT and CDR2 YNNKEL (reference sequence). The CDR3 runs to 15 residues. CDR3 sequence (DNA): TGTGCCAGCAGCCTGACAGACTCTGGGGCCAACGTCCTGACTTTC. Protein: CASSLTDSGANVLTF.

This clonotype was seen at least ten times. The gene calls are TRBV9 and TRBJ1-2; D is ambiguous. Germline V gives CDR1 SGDLS, CDR2 YYNGEE. This CDR3 spans 15 amino acids. Trimming pared 2 bases from V and 0 bases from J, leaving 11 bases between. In DNA form, the CDR3 reads TGTGCCAGCAGCGTCCAGGATTTAGCTAACTATGGCTACACCTTC. Its translation: CASSVQDLANYGYTF.

The table lists this clonotype with many counts. The genes are TRBV6-1 and TRBJ1-5; D perhaps matches TRBD1 (5 bases). Trimming took off 10 bases at V and 5 bases at J, with 18 bases between the two ends. The CDR3 extends over 14 amino acids. Germline CDR1 is MNHNS and CDR2 is SASEGT. Here the CDR3 reads CATQEAPGDQPQHF. The CDR3 nucleotides are TGTGCCACGCAAGAGGCTCCGGGGGATCAGCCCCAGCATTTT.